The clone carrying this T cell receptor beta chain was seen repeatedly, ten times or more. These data originate in a study of T cells after yellow fever vaccination. 5'RACE template switching generated TCR cDNA, adding a universal primer site and UMIs. TCRdb analysed the 5' RACE reads with MiXCR anew, one entry per CDR3 protein. The table has approximately 550,000 distinct CDR3 sequences, roughly a fifth seen once. Trimming took 6 bases from V and 1 from J, leaving 10 bases between them. The CDR3 sequence is 14 residues long. Germline values: CDR1 SNHLY, CDR2 FYNNEI. The receptor was derived from a man aged 25 to 45 who received the YFV17D yellow fever vaccine. The sequences come from PBMCs, collected 15 days after the yellow fever booster vaccination. The gene calls are TRBV2 and TRBJ2-1; D possibly corresponds to TRBD1 (5 bases). CDR3 sequence: CASRLAGSYNEQFF. Written as DNA, the CDR3 is TGTGCCAGCAGGTTAGCAGGGTCCTACAATGAGCAGTTCTTC.